This TCR beta chain is drawn from a study of cytomegalovirus exposure and HLA in healthy donors. The CDR3 sequence is 15 residues long. Germline V gene data show CDR1 as SGHRS and CDR2 as YFSETQ. V lost 4 bases and J lost 5; bases outside the gene matches: 8. PCR was performed using 60 Vbeta and 13 Jbeta primers. Assay used: immunoSEQ multiplex PCR; TCRdb lists only in-frame clones, some missing. The sample lists some 250,000 clones, roughly 82% occurring once. A remark on this clone: Its antigen is not known.

General study points: The study had only CMV serostatus as immune exposure information. Overall, approximately 150 TCR beta chains were annotated as cytomegalovirus-associated.

The receptor comes from a woman in her thirties or forties in good health and CMV-seropositive. The rearrangement uses TRBV5-1 and TRBJ2-7; 11 bases align to TRBD2. The sequencing input was PBMCs. CDR3 DNA: TGCGCCAGCAGCCCCCTACTAGCGGGAGATCACGAGCAGTACTTC. The encoded protein is CASSPLLAGDHEQYF.